The 13 T cell receptor beta chains in this list originate from one sample, sequenced in a study of T cell repertoires in cytomegalovirus infection. No antigen has been assigned to these receptors. TCRdb re-called the reads with MiXCR, one entry per CDR3 protein. The repertoire holds some 62,000 distinct CDR3 sequences, with around 20% as singletons. The sample was CD8+ T cells from cultured PBMCs, taken from culture after CMV antigen stimulation. These receptor sequences come from a human donor in good health (CMV status not recorded). Some clones in this sample may be carry-over from other donors' samples.

This clonotype was recorded a few times. This chain links TRBV7-2 with TRBJ1-6; TRBD1 aligns across 7 bases. V lost 5 bases and J lost 4; bases outside the gene matches: 5. There are 15 residues in the CDR3. Germline CDR1 and CDR2: SGHTA and FQGNSA. The CDR3 region has the DNA TGTGCCAGCAGCCCTAAGACAGGGTATAATTCACCCCTCCACTTT. This translates into CASSPKTGYNSPLHF.

This clonotype was detected ten times or more. This rearrangement joins TRBV7-2 to TRBJ2-3, with D perhaps matching TRBD1 or TRBD2 (5 bases each). From germline, CDR1 is SGHTA and CDR2 FQGNSA. This CDR3 contains 17 residues. Trimming left V 0 bases short and J 0 bases short, with 13 bases between. CDR3 amino acids: CASSLARTGPSTDTQYF. The DNA of the CDR3 is TGTGCCAGCAGCTTAGCCCGGACGGGACCAAGCACAGATACGCAGTATTTT.

V gene TRBV4-1 combines with J gene TRBJ2-7; D is perhaps TRBD2 (7 bases). The CDR3 covers 16 residues. CDR1 and CDR2 (germline): MGHRA, YSYEKL. The V and J ends lost 0 bases and 2 bases respectively, with 14 bases between them. DNA of the CDR3: TGCGCCAGCAGCCAAGATCGGGGGGCCCAAACCTACGAGCAGTACTTC. Its protein is CASSQDRGAQTYEQYF.

This clonotype was observed at least ten times. The chain links TRBV6-6 to TRBJ2-7, with D unresolved. V was cut by 0 bases and J by 7 bases, with 10 bases left in between. This CDR3 is 13 amino acids long. Germline V gives CDR1 MNHNY, CDR2 SVGAGI (reference sequence). The CDR3 sequence is CASSYSPVWEQYF. Written as DNA, the CDR3 is TGTGCCAGCAGTTACTCTCCTGTCTGGGAGCAGTACTTC.

This clonotype has a count of ten or more. The chain joins TRBV6-6 to TRBJ2-1, with a possible D match to TRBD1 (6 bases). Germline CDR1 and CDR2: MNHNY and SVGAGI (reference sequence). This CDR3 region has 14 residues. Deletions cut 3 bases from V and 4 bases from J, with 10 bases between. The CDR3 here is CASSYTGPYNEQFF. The CDR3 DNA reads as TGTGCCAGCAGTTATACAGGGCCTTACAATGAGCAGTTCTTC.

The chain is built from TRBV7-2 and TRBJ2-1; no definite D call. Trimming cost V 2 bases and J 3 bases, with 14 bases left between them. CDR1 is SGHTA and CDR2 is FQGNSA in the germline V gene. The CDR3 consists of 16 residues. CDR3 nucleotide sequence: TGTGCCAGCAGCTTAAATCGGCAGCACCACTACAATGAGCAGTTCTTC. This translates into CASSLNRQHHYNEQFF. Combining the CDR3 with reference TRBV7-2 and TRBJ2-1 gives the whole variable domain GAGVSQSPSNKVTEKGKDVELRCDPISGHTALYWYRQSLGQGLEFLIYFQGNSAPDKSGLPSDRFSAERTGGSVSTLTIQRTQQEDSAVYLCASSLNRQHHYNEQFFGPGTRLTVL.

The table lists this clonotype with a few counts. CDR3 amino acids: CASSYSGGEGNSPLHF. The CDR3 region has the DNA TGTGCCAGCAGTTACTCTGGCGGGGAAGGGAATTCACCCCTCCACTTT. The V gene is TRBV6-6, the J gene TRBJ1-6; D is undetermined. This CDR3 comprises 16 residues. CDR1 and CDR2 (germline): MNHNY, SVGAGI (reference sequence). V was cut by 0 bases and J by 7 bases, with 13 bases left in between.

The rearrangement links TRBV7-9 to TRBJ2-7; either TRBD1 or TRBD2 may supply D (6 bases each). V was pared by 5 bases and J by 7 bases, with 15 bases between. The CDR3 loop spans 13 amino acids. CDR1 is SEHNR, CDR2 FQNEAQ, per germline (reference sequence). CDR3 amino acids: CASSPRGGGEQYF. The DNA for the CDR3 is TGTGCCAGCAGCCCCCGAGGAGGGGGGGAGCAGTACTTC. Based on the CDR3 plus reference TRBV7-9 and TRBJ2-7, the full variable domain is DTGVSQNPRHKITKRGQNVTFRCDPISEHNRLYWYRQTLGQGPEFLTYFQNEAQLEKSRLLSDRFSAERPKGSFSTLEIQRTEQGDSAMYLCASSPRGGGEQYFGPGTRLTVT.

This rearrangement joins TRBV14 to TRBJ1-2, with D possibly being TRBD1 (6 bases). V lost 4 bases, J lost 6 bases, and 12 bases lay in between. CDR1 is SGHDN and CDR2 is FVKESK in the germline V gene. The CDR3 is 13 amino acids. The CDR3 DNA sequence: TGTGCCAGCAGCCTTTACAGGGATGATGGCTACACCTTC. Amino acid sequence: CASSLYRDDGYTF.

This clonotype appeared a few times. Its ends do not fully match the called genes, so a read error is possible. The rearrangement uses TRBV7-7 and TRBJ1-1; D is uncertain. Germline assignment: CDR1 SSHAT and CDR2 FNYEAQ (reference sequence). The CDR3 covers 13 residues. DNA for the CDR3: TGTGCTAGCAGCTTCGGTGCTGGGACTGAAGCTTTCTTT. It encodes CASSFGAGTEAFF.

The CDR3 DNA is TGTGCCAGCAGGACAGCGAACTATGGCTACACCTTC. It codes for CASRTANYGYTF. The genes are TRBV6-2 or TRBV6-3 and TRBJ1-2; D possibly corresponds to TRBD1 (5 bases). Trimming removed 6 bases at V and 2 bases at J, with 7 bases between. Germline CDR1 reads MNHEY; CDR2 reads SVGEGT. The CDR3 runs to 12 residues.

This clonotype occurred a few times. Written as DNA, the CDR3 is TGCGCCAGCAGCCATACGGGGAGGGGGTCCCCCTACGAGCAGTACTTC. Amino acids: CASSHTGRGSPYEQYF. The chain employs TRBV4-1 and TRBJ2-7, with D tentatively TRBD2 (7 bases). The V end lost 3 bases, the J end lost 2 bases, and 17 bases lay between the germline ends. Per germline, CDR1 MGHRA and CDR2 YSYEKL. The CDR3 spans 16 residues.

The chain employs TRBV15 and TRBJ1-3; the D is unclear. Trimming took off 0 bases at V and 4 bases at J, with 10 bases between the two ends. CDR3 length equals 15 residues. Germline V lookup: CDR1 LNHNV, CDR2 YYDKDF (reference sequence). CDR3 bases: TGTGCCACCAGCAGAGATCACAGTTTGGGAAACACCATATATTTT. Protein sequence: CATSRDHSLGNTIYF.